This TCR beta chain was observed in a study of blood T cells in healthy people across ages. This clonotype was found once. A much larger clonotype is one base distant, so this may be a read error. This CDR3 has 15 residues. Trimming stripped 7 bases from V and 4 bases from J, with 20 bases between. Germline V CDR1 and CDR2: DFQATT, SNEGSKA (reference sequence). Then a second PCR, running roughly 6 to 12 cycles, was carried out with a sample-barcoded 5' primer and a J-beta primer mix. TCRdb re-analysed the 5' RACE reads in MiXCR, keeping a single row per CDR3 protein. This sample has 1.5 million to 2 million distinct CDR3 sequences, with 28% found just once.

The material sequenced was blood. The sequence was obtained from a woman in her 30s in good health. The J gene is TRBJ2-4, the V gene TRBV20-1; tentative D call: TRBD2 (5 bases). CDR3 residues: CSVTQAPGRKNIQYF. The CDR3 nucleotides read TGCAGTGTTACGCAGGCGCCGGGAAGGAAAAACATTCAGTACTTC.